These 13 T cell receptor beta chains were all obtained from the same sample, sequenced in a study of cytomegalovirus exposure and HLA in healthy donors. Method: immunoSEQ multiplex PCR; TCRdb's copy keeps in-frame clones and lacks some. The data contain some 100,000 clones, around 86% of them singletons. Sequenced input: PBMCs. Receptors were obtained from a young man in good health and CMV-seronegative.

This chain joins TRBV5-1 and TRBJ2-7, with TRBD1 matching 8 bases. This CDR3 is built from 14 residues. The V segment lost 3 bases and the J segment 2 bases; nucleotides outside the gene matches: 4. CDR1 is SGHRS and CDR2 is YFSETQ in the germline V gene. CDR3 sequence (DNA): TGCGCCAGCAGCTATGACAGGGGAGCCTACGAGCAGTACTTC. Its protein product is CASSYDRGAYEQYF.

The rearrangement joins TRBV19 to TRBJ1-1; D may be TRBD1 (6 bases). CDR1 and CDR2 (germline): LNHDA, SQIVND (reference sequence). This CDR3 is 16 amino acids long. V was clipped by 3 bases and J by 1 base, with 15 bases between them. The CDR3 DNA is TGTGCCAGTAGTATGGCAGGGGTTATCGGGAACACTGAAGCTTTCTTT. Translating gives CASSMAGVIGNTEAFF.

The chain couples TRBV30 to TRBJ1-2; maybe TRBD1 (5 bases). This CDR3 spans 13 amino acids. Trimming cost V 0 bases and J 7 bases, with 12 bases left between them. CDR1 is GTSNPN, CDR2 SVGIG, per germline (reference sequence). CDR3 in amino acids: CAWSVPGGVGYTF. The CDR3 DNA sequence: TGTGCCTGGAGTGTACCGGGGGGGGTTGGCTACACCTTC. Variable domain in full (rest from reference TRBV30 and TRBJ1-2): SQTIHQWPATLVQPVGSPLSLECTVEGTSNPNLYWYRQAAGRGLQLLFYSVGIGQISSEVPQNLSASRPQDRQFILSSKKLLLSDSGFYLCAWSVPGGVGYTFGSGTRLTVV.

V gene TRBV5-4 combines with J gene TRBJ2-7; 9 bases fit TRBD1. J lost 5 bases, V lost 0 bases, and 9 bases had no gene match. The CDR3 loop spans 16 amino acids. Germline V gene lookup returns CDR1 SGHNT and CDR2 YYREEE (reference sequence). CDR3 nucleotides: TGTGCCAGCAGCTTGGTCGGGGCACAGGGGGCCCACGAGCAGTACTTC. This translates into CASSLVGAQGAHEQYF.

The rearrangement links TRBV6-4 to TRBJ2-6, with D unclear. V dropped 0 bases and J dropped 0 bases, with 3 bases sitting between them. Germline assignment: CDR1 MRHNA and CDR2 SNTAGT. The CDR3 contains 15 residues. The chain's CDR3 is CASSDSHSGANVLTF. The CDR3 coding sequence is TGTGCCAGCAGTGACTCACACTCTGGGGCCAACGTCCTGACTTTC.

The V gene is TRBV6-5, the J gene TRBJ2-7; 8 nucleotides align to TRBD1. Losses at the gene ends were 5 bases for V and 6 bases for J; bases not matched to a gene: 9. CDR1 and CDR2 (germline): MNHEY, SVGAGI. The CDR3 spans 14 residues. In DNA, the CDR3 is TGTGCCAGCAGTAAATCAGGGGGCGGTGTCGAGCAGTACTTC. It encodes CASSKSGGGVEQYF.

V usage is TRBV19 and J usage is TRBJ2-3; 9 positions match TRBD1. Germline CDR1 is LNHDA and CDR2 is SQIVND (reference sequence). Trimming took 5 bases from V and 5 from J; bases not matched to a gene: 11. This CDR3 is built from 16 residues. For the CDR3, the DNA is TGTGCCAGTAGTTTCCCACAGGGGGCCGGTGGAGATACGCAGTATTTT. Its protein is CASSFPQGAGGDTQYF.

The chain links TRBV6-1 to TRBJ1-1; D is possibly TRBD1 (6 bases). The CDR3 covers 11 residues. CDR1 and CDR2 (germline): MNHNS, SASEGT. With 6 bases removed from V and 11 bases from J, the gap between germline ends came to 13 bases. CDR3 amino acids: CASRQGNGAFF. The CDR3 region has the DNA TGTGCCAGCAGGCAGGGGAATGGGGCTTTCTTT.

The V gene is TRBV27, the J gene TRBJ1-2, with D possibly matching TRBD1 (5 bases). The V and J ends lost 10 bases and 4 bases respectively, with 19 bases between them. The CDR3 runs 14 residues. Germline CDR1 MNHEY, CDR2 SMNVEV (reference sequence). CDR3 protein: CAKTPDTLTYGYTF. The CDR3, as DNA: TGTGCCAAAACCCCGGACACCCTAACCTATGGCTACACCTTC.

This clone was found once. This chain links TRBV30 with TRBJ1-1; D unclear. Looked up from germline, CDR1 is GTSNPN and CDR2 is SVGIG (reference sequence). The V end was cut by 2 bases, the J end by 7 bases, with 11 bases between. There are 12 residues in the CDR3. CDR3 sequence: CAWSSGEFEAFF. The CDR3 DNA follows: TGTGCCTGGAGTTCCGGGGAATTTGAAGCTTTCTTT.

The chain is built from TRBV5-4 and TRBJ1-1; TRBD1 agrees at 8 bases. Looked up from germline, CDR1 is SGHNT and CDR2 is YYREEE (reference sequence). The CDR3 has 15 residues. J gave up 0 bases and V 3 bases, and 4 bases lay outside the gene matches. As DNA, the CDR3 is TGTGCCAGCAGCTCACCGACAGGGGTGAACACTGAAGCTTTCTTT. It is translated as CASSSPTGVNTEAFF.

This clone was counted once. This chain links TRBV19 with TRBJ2-1; 12 bases are a match to TRBD1. The germline V gene has CDR1 LNHDA and CDR2 SQIVND (reference sequence). J gave up 7 bases and V 8 bases, and 6 bases lay outside the gene matches. CDR3 length: 14 amino acids. CDR3 in DNA: TGTGCCAGTCGGGACAGGGGGCGCTTAAATGAGCAGTTCTTC. This sequence encodes CASRDRGRLNEQFF.

This sequence joins TRBV14 and TRBJ1-1; no clear D. This CDR3 spans 16 amino acids. The ends were cut back, 1 base at V and 0 bases at J, with 12 bases in the middle. Germline V gene data show CDR1 as SGHDN and CDR2 as FVKESK. The CDR3 is CASSQGPGLMNTEAFF. CDR3 in DNA: TGTGCCAGCAGCCAAGGGCCAGGACTCATGAACACTGAAGCTTTCTTT.